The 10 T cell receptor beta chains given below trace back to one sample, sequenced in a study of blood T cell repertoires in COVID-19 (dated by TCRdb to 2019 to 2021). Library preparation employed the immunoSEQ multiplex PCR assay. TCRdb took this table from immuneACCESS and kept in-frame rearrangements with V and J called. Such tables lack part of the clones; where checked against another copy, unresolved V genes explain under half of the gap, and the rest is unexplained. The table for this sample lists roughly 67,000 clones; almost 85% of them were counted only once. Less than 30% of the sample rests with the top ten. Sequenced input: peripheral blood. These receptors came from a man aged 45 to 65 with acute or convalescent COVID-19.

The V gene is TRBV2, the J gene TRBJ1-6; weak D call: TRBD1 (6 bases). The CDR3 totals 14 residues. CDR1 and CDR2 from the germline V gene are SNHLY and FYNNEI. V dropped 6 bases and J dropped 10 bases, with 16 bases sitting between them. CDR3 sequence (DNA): TGTGCCAGCAGGAGGTGGAACAGGGAATCACCCCTCCACTTT. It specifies CASRRWNRESPLHF. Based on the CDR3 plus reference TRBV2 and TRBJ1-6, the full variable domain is EPEVTQTPSHQVTQMGQEVILRCVPISNHLYFYWYRQILGQKVEFLVSFYNNEISEKSEIFDDQFSVERPDGSNFTLKIRSTKLEDSAMYFCASRRWNRESPLHFGNGTRLTVT.

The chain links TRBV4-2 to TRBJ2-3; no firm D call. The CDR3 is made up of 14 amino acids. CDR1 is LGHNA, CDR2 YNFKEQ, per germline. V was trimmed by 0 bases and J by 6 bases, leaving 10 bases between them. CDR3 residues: CASSQDLDRDTQYF. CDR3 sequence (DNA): TGTGCCAGCAGCCAAGATCTTGATCGGGATACGCAGTATTTT.

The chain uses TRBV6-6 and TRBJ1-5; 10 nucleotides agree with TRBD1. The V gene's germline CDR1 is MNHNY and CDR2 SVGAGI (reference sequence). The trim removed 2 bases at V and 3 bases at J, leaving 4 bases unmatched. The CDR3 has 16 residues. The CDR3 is CASSYGDRGINQPQHF. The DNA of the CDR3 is TGTGCCAGCAGTTACGGGGACAGGGGTATCAATCAGCCCCAGCATTTT.

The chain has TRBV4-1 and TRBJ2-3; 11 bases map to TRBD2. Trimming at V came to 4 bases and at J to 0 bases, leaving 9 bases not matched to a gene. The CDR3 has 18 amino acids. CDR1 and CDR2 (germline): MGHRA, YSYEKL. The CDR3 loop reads CASSRTASGGPSTDTQYF. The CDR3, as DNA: TGCGCCAGCAGCCGCACGGCTAGCGGGGGGCCAAGCACAGATACGCAGTATTTT.

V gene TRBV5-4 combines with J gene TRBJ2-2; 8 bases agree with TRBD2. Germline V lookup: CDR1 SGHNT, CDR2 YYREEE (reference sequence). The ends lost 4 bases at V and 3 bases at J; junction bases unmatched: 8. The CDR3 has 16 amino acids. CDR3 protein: CASSLASGGDTGELFF. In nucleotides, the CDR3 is TGTGCCAGCAGCCTCGCCAGCGGGGGAGACACCGGGGAGCTGTTTTTT.

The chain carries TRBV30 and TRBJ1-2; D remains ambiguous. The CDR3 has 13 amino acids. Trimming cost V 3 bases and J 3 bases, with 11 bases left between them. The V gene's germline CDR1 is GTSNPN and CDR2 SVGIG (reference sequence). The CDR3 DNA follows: TGTGCCTGGAGGCACAGCTCGGACTATGGCTACACCTTC. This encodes CAWRHSSDYGYTF. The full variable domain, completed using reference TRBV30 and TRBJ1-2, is SQTIHQWPATLVQPVGSPLSLECTVEGTSNPNLYWYRQAAGRGLQLLFYSVGIGQISSEVPQNLSASRPQDRQFILSSKKLLLSDSGFYLCAWRHSSDYGYTFGSGTRLTVV.

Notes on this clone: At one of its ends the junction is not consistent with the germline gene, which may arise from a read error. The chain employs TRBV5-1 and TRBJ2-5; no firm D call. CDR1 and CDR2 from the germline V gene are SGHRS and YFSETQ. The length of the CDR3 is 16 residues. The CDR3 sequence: CASSLAGSALEETQHF. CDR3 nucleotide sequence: TGCGCCAGCAGCTTGGCCGGTTCTGCCCTAGAAGAGACCCAGCACTTC.

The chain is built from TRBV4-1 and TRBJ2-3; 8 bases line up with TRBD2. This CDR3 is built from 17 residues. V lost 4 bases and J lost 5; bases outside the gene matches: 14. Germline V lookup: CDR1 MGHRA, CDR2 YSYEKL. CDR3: CASSPTKRGIHIDTQYF. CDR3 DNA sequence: TGCGCCAGCAGCCCCACTAAGCGGGGGATTCATATAGATACGCAGTATTTT.

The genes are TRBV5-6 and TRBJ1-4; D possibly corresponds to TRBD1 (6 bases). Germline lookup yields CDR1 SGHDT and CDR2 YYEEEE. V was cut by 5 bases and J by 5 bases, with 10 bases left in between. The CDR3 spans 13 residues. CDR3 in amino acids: CASRDSRNEKLFF. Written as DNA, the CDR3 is TGTGCCAGCAGGGACAGTCGAAATGAAAAACTGTTTTTT.

The CDR3 protein is CATSGGLQETQYF. Here the CDR3 DNA reads TGCGCCACTAGCGGGGGACTCCAAGAGACCCAGTACTTC. The V gene is TRBV5-1, the J gene TRBJ2-5; 10 positions agree with TRBD2. CDR3 size: 13 residues. CDR1 is SGHRS and CDR2 is YFSETQ in the germline V gene. After removal of 9 bases from V and 1 base from J, the junction contained 3 bases not matched to a gene.